This TCR beta chain was sequenced in a study of T cell responses to AZD1222 COVID-19 vaccine. Study results and limitations: The donor group comprised mostly white British people and more females; the analysis possibly underestimated clonal diversity. Baseline antibody screening turned up just six seropositive AZD1222 recipients. Every sample of the repertoires postdated the peak T cell response.

TCRdb's copy holds only in-frame clones and misses some; the assay was immunoSEQ multiplex PCR. Of about 26,000 clones listed, 88% are singletons. In regard to this clone: Its antigen remains unidentified.

Germline-derived CDR1 and CDR2 are SGHAT and FQNNGV. The germline V and J ends were trimmed by 4 bases and 8 bases, with 17 bases remaining between them. The CDR3 loop spans 15 amino acids. Pooled together were second doses at about 4 or about 12 weeks. The TCR was taken from an adult who received the AZD1222 COVID-19 vaccine. The material sequenced was peripheral blood, taken 28 days after the second AZD1222 dose. The chain uses TRBV11-2 and TRBJ2-2; no firm D call. This CDR3 reads CASSSRATLEGELFF. In DNA, the CDR3 is TGTGCCAGCAGCTCCCGGGCCACTTTAGAGGGGGAGCTGTTTTTT. Filled out from reference TRBV11-2 and TRBJ2-2, the complete variable domain reads EAGVAQSPRYKIIEKRQSVAFWCNPISGHATLYWYQQILGQGPKLLIQFQNNGVVDDSQLPKDRFSAERLKGVDSTLKIQPAKLEDSAVYLCASSSRATLEGELFFGEGSRLTVL.